Each of the 24 T cell receptor beta chains below was sequenced from the same sample in a study of T cell repertoires in cytomegalovirus infection. TCRdb analysed the reads with MiXCR anew, one entry per CDR3 protein. Of 290,000 or so distinct CDR3 sequences listed, roughly a tenth are singletons. Sequencing was done on a sample of PBMCs. These receptors all stem from a human donor in good health (CMV status not recorded). Some clones in this sample may be carry-over from other donors' samples.

This clonotype appeared a few times. The chain employs TRBV5-6 and TRBJ2-7, with a possible D match to TRBD2 (6 bases). Germline V gene data show CDR1 as SGHDT and CDR2 as YYEEEE. This CDR3 spans 14 amino acids. V lost 2 bases and J lost 2, with 11 bases in between. CDR3 protein: CASSFGGNPYEQYV. DNA for the CDR3: TGTGCCAGCAGCTTCGGGGGAAATCCCTACGAGCAGTACGTC.

Comments on this clonotype: A clone one base away is much larger, so this may be a read error. The chain uses TRBV29-1 and TRBJ1-2; D is perhaps TRBD1 (6 bases). V lost 4 bases and J lost 6, with 18 bases in between. The CDR3 covers 14 residues. In germline, CDR1 is SQVTM, CDR2 ANQGSEA. The CDR3 DNA is TGCAGCGTTGCCGGGGCAGGGGAAAGTAATGGCTACACCTTC. Its protein is CSVAGAGESNGYTF.

The J gene is TRBJ1-4, the V gene TRBV28, with TRBD1 matching 10 bases. The CDR3 length is 16 residues. J gave up 5 bases and V 7 bases, and 10 bases lay outside the gene matches. Germline assignment: CDR1 MDHEN and CDR2 SYDVKM. The chain's CDR3 is CASKGSGTGENEKLFF. In DNA form, the CDR3 reads TGTGCCAGCAAAGGTTCCGGGACAGGGGAGAATGAAAAACTGTTTTTT. Together with reference TRBV28 and TRBJ1-4, the CDR3 gives the full variable domain: DVKVTQSSRYLVKRTGEKVFLECVQDMDHENMFWYRQDPGLGLRLIYFSYDVKMKEKGDIPEGYSVSREKKERFSLILESASTNQTSMYLCASKGSGTGENEKLFFGSGTQLSVL.

This clonotype was seen many times. V is TRBV29-1 and J is TRBJ2-7, with 8 bases matching TRBD1. This CDR3 is built from 11 residues. Germline lookup yields CDR1 SQVTM and CDR2 ANQGSEA. V lost 6 bases, J lost 7 bases, and 5 bases stayed unmatched. The CDR3, as DNA: TGCAGCGTCGGCAGGGGGCGTGAGCAGTACTTC. Protein product: CSVGRGREQYF.

V usage is TRBV2 and J usage is TRBJ1-1; 7 positions match TRBD1. The ends lost 7 bases at V and 4 bases at J; junction bases unmatched: 6. The CDR3 has 13 amino acids. Germline V lookup: CDR1 SNHLY, CDR2 FYNNEI. Here the CDR3 reads CASKAPGGTEAFF. The CDR3 bases are TGTGCCAGCAAAGCCCCAGGGGGCACTGAAGCTTTCTTT.

A few counts support this clonotype. The V gene is TRBV24-1, the J gene TRBJ2-2; D is perhaps TRBD1 or TRBD2 (5 bases each). Germline assignment: CDR1 KGHDR and CDR2 SFDVKD. The CDR3 is 13 amino acids. V shed 6 bases and J shed 8 bases, with 12 bases lying between them. CDR3 DNA: TGTGCCACCAGTAGGGACGGCACGGGGGAGCTGTTTTTT. This encodes CATSRDGTGELFF.

This clonotype was found many times. The rearrangement joins TRBV20-1 to TRBJ1-1; D perhaps matches TRBD1 (5 bases). Germline V gene lookup returns CDR1 DFQATT and CDR2 SNEGSKA (reference sequence). With 1 base removed from V and 5 bases from J, the gap between germline ends came to 14 bases. The CDR3 runs 14 residues. The CDR3 bases are TGCAGTGCTAGAGCCCCAGGGTTAACGACTGAAGCTTTCTTT. Translated: CSARAPGLTTEAFF.

J is TRBJ2-1 and V is TRBV29-1; 8 bases are a match to TRBD1. CDR1 is SQVTM and CDR2 is ANQGSEA in the germline V gene. The CDR3 loop spans 21 amino acids. Germline trimming cut 3 bases from V and 5 bases from J; bases unmatched to any gene: 27. The CDR3 region is CSVDPPRRPLPDRVMHNEQFF. CDR3 nucleotides: TGCAGCGTTGATCCACCACGAAGGCCACTACCGGACAGGGTAATGCACAATGAGCAGTTCTTC.

This clonotype showed up many times. The CDR3 nucleotides read TGTGCCAGCAGTTACTCGAGGGACAGGGCTCCCCAGCATTTT. Amino acid sequence: CASSYSRDRAPQHF. The gene calls are TRBV6-6 and TRBJ1-5, with TRBD1 matching over 9 bases. V gave up 0 bases and J gave up 10 bases; unmatched junction bases: 4. Germline CDR1 is MNHNY and CDR2 is SVGAGI (reference sequence). There are 14 residues in the CDR3.

Here the CDR3 reads CASNGGLAGYSYNEQFF. The CDR3 nucleotides are TGTGCCAGCAATGGGGGACTAGCGGGGTATTCCTACAATGAGCAGTTCTTC. The chain is built from TRBV25-1 and TRBJ2-1; TRBD2 matches at 13 bases. CDR1 MGHDK and CDR2 SYGVNS come from the germline V gene. V lost 7 bases and J lost 1; bases outside the gene matches: 7. The length of the CDR3 is 17 residues.

This sequence joins TRBV9 and TRBJ2-1; D tentatively fits TRBD1 or TRBD2 (6 bases each). Deletions cut 4 bases from V and 5 bases from J, with 13 bases between. The CDR3 is 14 amino acids. CDR1 is SGDLS and CDR2 is YYNGEE in the germline V gene. The CDR3 protein is CASSLSGANNEQFF. The CDR3 coding sequence is TGTGCCAGCAGCTTGTCGGGGGCCAACAATGAGCAGTTCTTC.

This clonotype was observed many times. The chain uses TRBV7-8 and TRBJ1-5; no reliable D call. Germline V gives CDR1 SGHVS, CDR2 FQNEAQ. The CDR3 has 19 residues. Trimming removed 0 bases from V and 2 bases from J, with 20 bases in between. CDR3 protein: CASSLALSSGVYGNQPQHF. CDR3 bases: TGTGCCAGCAGCTTAGCGCTATCGTCAGGAGTTTATGGCAATCAGCCCCAGCATTTT.

Ten or more counts support this clonotype. The rearrangement uses TRBV7-2 and TRBJ2-5; TRBD2 matches at 13 bases. Germline V gene data show CDR1 as SGHTA and CDR2 as FQGNSA. The CDR3 extends over 16 amino acids. V gave up 0 bases and J gave up 4 bases; unmatched junction bases: 2. The CDR3 spells CASSLAGTSGAETQYF. In nucleotides, the CDR3 is TGTGCCAGCAGCTTAGCGGGGACTAGCGGGGCAGAGACCCAGTACTTC. Supplemented by reference TRBV7-2 and TRBJ2-5, the full variable domain reads GAGVSQSPSNKVTEKGKDVELRCDPISGHTALYWYRQSLGQGLEFLIYFQGNSAPDKSGLPSDRFSAERTGGSVSTLTIQRTQQEDSAVYLCASSLAGTSGAETQYFGPGTRLLVL.

The gene calls are TRBV25-1 and TRBJ1-4; TRBD1 might be the D (5 bases). V shed 5 bases and J shed 7 bases, with 14 bases lying between them. Per germline, CDR1 MGHDK and CDR2 SYGVNS. The CDR3 covers 14 residues. CDR3 amino acids: CASSTQGIGEKLFF. The CDR3 DNA reads TGTGCCAGCAGTACTCAGGGAATCGGTGAAAAACTGTTTTTT. The full variable domain, rest sourced from reference TRBV25-1 and TRBJ1-4, is EADIYQTPRYLVIGTGKKITLECSQTMGHDKMYWYQQDPGMELHLIHYSYGVNSTEKGDLSSESTVSRIRTEHFPLTLESARPSHTSQYLCASSTQGIGEKLFFGSGTQLSVL.

This rearrangement joins TRBV29-1 to TRBJ1-1, with D perhaps TRBD1 (6 bases). Germline CDR1 is SQVTM and CDR2 is ANQGSEA. This CDR3 comprises 13 residues. Trimming stripped 6 bases from V and 4 bases from J, with 15 bases between. CDR3 coding DNA: TGCAGCGTGGCTGAGGGGGGAAGCACTGAAGCTTTCTTT. Translated, it gives CSVAEGGSTEAFF.

This clonotype has a count of ten or more. This rearrangement joins TRBV7-9 to TRBJ2-3; weak D call: TRBD1 (5 bases). The CDR3 has 15 amino acids. Germline CDR1 SEHNR, CDR2 FQNEAQ (reference sequence). Trimming stripped 2 bases from V and 0 bases from J, with 9 bases between. The CDR3 DNA is TGTGCCAGCAGCTTAACCAGGGCCAGCACAGATACGCAGTATTTT. This encodes CASSLTRASTDTQYF.

This clonotype was recorded at least ten times. This chain joins TRBV5-1 and TRBJ2-1; a weak D match, TRBD2 (6 bases). Germline loops: CDR1 SGHRS, CDR2 YFSETQ. This CDR3 is 16 amino acids long. Deletions cut 5 bases from V and 6 bases from J, with 21 bases between. For the CDR3, the DNA is TGCGCCAGCAGTTACCCTAGGCGGGGAGGTGGCAATGAGCAGTTCTTC. This encodes CASSYPRRGGGNEQFF.

This clonotype was found a few times. This sequence joins TRBV28 and TRBJ1-1; D gene ambiguous. Trimming removed 2 bases from V and 0 bases from J, with 10 bases in between. Looked up from germline, CDR1 is MDHEN and CDR2 is SYDVKM. The CDR3 runs 15 residues. The CDR3 protein is CASSLLSGLNTEAFF. CDR3 sequence (DNA): TGTGCCAGCAGTTTACTCTCAGGTTTGAACACTGAAGCTTTCTTT. Supplemented by reference TRBV28 and TRBJ1-1, the full variable domain reads DVKVTQSSRYLVKRTGEKVFLECVQDMDHENMFWYRQDPGLGLRLIYFSYDVKMKEKGDIPEGYSVSREKKERFSLILESASTNQTSMYLCASSLLSGLNTEAFFGQGTRLTVV.

This clonotype showed up many times. The V call is TRBV6-2 or TRBV6-3, the J call TRBJ2-2; D is unresolved. Germline CDR1 MNHEY, CDR2 SVGEGT. The length of the CDR3 is 15 residues. V lost 7 bases and J lost 6, with 18 bases in between. CDR3 in DNA: TGTGCCAGCACCTTTTACCCAGTGGAATCCGGGGAGCTGTTTTTT. Translating it yields CASTFYPVESGELFF.

This clonotype has a count of ten or more. The V call is TRBV29-1, the J call TRBJ2-5; D gene uncertain. V lost 3 bases and J lost 2, with 7 bases in between. The CDR3 is 12 residues long. The germline V gene has CDR1 SQVTM and CDR2 ANQGSEA. The CDR3 reads CSVEQLQETQYF. The DNA of the CDR3 is TGCAGCGTTGAGCAACTTCAAGAGACCCAGTACTTC.

The chain employs TRBV27 and TRBJ1-4, with TRBD1 as a possible D gene (5 bases). In germline, CDR1 is MNHEY, CDR2 SMNVEV (reference sequence). V was cut by 5 bases and J by 11 bases, with 24 bases left in between. The CDR3 consists of 16 residues. CDR3 nucleotides: TGTGCCAGCAGTCGCAGACCTTACCCGGTGGGGGAGAAACTGTTTTTT. This codes for CASSRRPYPVGEKLFF.

The chain carries TRBV18 and TRBJ2-4; 12 bases match TRBD1. CDR3 length equals 18 residues. Germline CDR1 reads KGHSH; CDR2 reads LQKENI. V shed 1 base and J 3 bases; nucleotides not matched to a gene: 7. The DNA of the CDR3 is TGTGCCAGCTCACCACGGGGACAGGGGGCTTTGGGCAAAAACATTCAGTACTTC. Protein sequence: CASSPRGQGALGKNIQYF.

This clonotype was seen repeatedly, ten times or more. The genes are TRBV20-1 and TRBJ2-5, with 7 nucleotides matching TRBD1. The germline CDR1 and CDR2 sequences are DFQATT and SNEGSKA (reference sequence). J gave up 5 bases and V 5 bases, and 5 bases lay outside the gene matches. This CDR3 has 12 residues. In DNA form, the CDR3 reads TGCAGTGCTCTACAGGGGATGGAGACCCAGTACTTC. Residues: CSALQGMETQYF.

This clonotype was counted ten times or more. The CDR3 protein is CASSGLRTGYSNQPQHF. The CDR3 DNA sequence: TGTGCCAGCAGTGGACTTCGGACAGGGTATAGCAATCAGCCCCAGCATTTT. The chain has TRBV2 and TRBJ1-5, with 8 positions matching TRBD1. This CDR3 is 17 amino acids long. CDR1 and CDR2 (germline): SNHLY, FYNNEI. V dropped 4 bases and J dropped 0; count of bases not matched to a gene: 8.